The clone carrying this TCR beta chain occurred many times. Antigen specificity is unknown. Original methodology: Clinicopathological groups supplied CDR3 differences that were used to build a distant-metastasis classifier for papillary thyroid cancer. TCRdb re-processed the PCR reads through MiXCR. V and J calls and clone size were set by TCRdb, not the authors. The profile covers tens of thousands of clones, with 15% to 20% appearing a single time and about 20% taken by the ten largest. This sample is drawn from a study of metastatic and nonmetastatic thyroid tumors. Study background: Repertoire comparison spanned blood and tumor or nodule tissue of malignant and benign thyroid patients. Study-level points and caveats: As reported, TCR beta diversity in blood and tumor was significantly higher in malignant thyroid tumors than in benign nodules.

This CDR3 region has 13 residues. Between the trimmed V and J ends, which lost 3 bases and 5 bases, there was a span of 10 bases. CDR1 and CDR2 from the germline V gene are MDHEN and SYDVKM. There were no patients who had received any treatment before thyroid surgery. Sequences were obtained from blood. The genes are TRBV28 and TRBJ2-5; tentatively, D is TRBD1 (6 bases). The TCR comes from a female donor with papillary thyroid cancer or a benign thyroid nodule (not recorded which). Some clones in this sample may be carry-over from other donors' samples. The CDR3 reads CASSFAGQETQYF. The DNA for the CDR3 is TGTGCCAGCAGTTTTGCTGGACAGGAGACCCAGTACTTC.